Given below is one T cell receptor beta chain in context. In the original workflow: How many nucleated cells were present was estimated from reference gene primer amplification. Assay used: immunoSEQ multiplex PCR; TCRdb lists only in-frame clones, some missing. The V and J calls and clone size were taken over from that table, and D and trimming were inferred from the DNA. The profile shows about 140,000 clones, around four fifths of them singletons. The data originate from a study of blood T cell repertoires in COVID-19. The sample comprised peripheral blood. The sequence derives from a woman aged 80 or older with acute or convalescent COVID-19.

The CDR3 loop is CASRETGGKYGYTF. In DNA form, the CDR3 reads TGTGCCAGTAGGGAGACAGGGGGAAAGTATGGCTACACCTTC. The rearrangement links TRBV19 to TRBJ1-2; TRBD1 agrees at 9 bases. CDR3 size: 14 residues. The V segment lost 6 bases and the J segment 5 bases; nucleotides outside the gene matches: 7. Germline V gene sequence: CDR1 LNHDA, CDR2 SQIVND (reference sequence).